Listed below are T cell receptor beta chains from one sample, sequenced in a study of CD8+ T cells in alopecia areata. Profiled with immunoSEQ multiplex PCR; TCRdb holds only in-frame clones, not every one. The sample yields about 300,000 clones, about three fifths seen once. The sample was CD4+ T cells sorted from blood, taken at week 24, from a patient treated with tofacitinib. All receptors come from a human donor with alopecia areata. CDR3s include the opening cysteine and the closing phenylalanine or tryptophan. D genes are given only for firm matches. A clone size is listed for some rows: how often the clone was seen (once, few, many), or a class if it is expanded.

TRBV5-4	once	TRBJ2-7	.	CASSLSKGDPYEQYF	TGTGCCAGCAGCTTGTCCAAAGGGGACCCCTACGAGCAGTACTTC
TRBV2	.	TRBJ2-7	TRBD2	CASSYTNQGLAEQYF	TGTGCCAGCAGCTACACAAACCAGGGACTAGCTGAGCAGTACTTC
TRBV28	few	TRBJ2-3	.	CASSLLGGGGSTDTQYF	TGTGCCAGCAGTTTACTCGGGGGCGGGGGTAGCACAGATACGCAGTATTTT
TRBV29-1	.	TRBJ2-7	.	CSVGSDRAYEQYF	TGCAGCGTTGGGTCGGACAGAGCCTACGAGCAGTACTTC
TRBV29-1	.	TRBJ2-7	.	CSVCINPSSYEQYF	TGCAGCGTTTGCATCAACCCGAGCTCCTACGAGCAGTACTTC
TRBV7-9	.	TRBJ1-6	.	CASSLGRGLRPGSPLHF	TGTGCCAGCAGCTTAGGAAGGGGCCTCCGCCCCGGTTCACCCCTCCACTTT
TRBV4-1	.	TRBJ1-2	TRBD1	CASSQPTGGSYGYTF	TGCGCCAGCAGCCAACCTACAGGGGGAAGTTATGGCTACACCTTC
TRBV27	.	TRBJ1-5	.	CASNPRQPQHF	TGTGCCAGCAATCCCAGACAGCCCCAGCATTTT
TRBV9	.	TRBJ1-2	TRBD1	CASNSGTGGYGYTF	TGTGCCAGCAACTCCGGGACAGGGGGGTATGGCTACACCTTC
TRBV29-1	.	TRBJ2-5	.	CSVSGISGHGKTQYF	TGCAGCGTTTCCGGAATAAGCGGGCATGGGAAGACCCAGTACTTC
TRBV19	.	TRBJ1-1	.	CASSRLQGAIEAFF	TGTGCCAGTAGCCGGCTACAGGGTGCCATTGAAGCTTTCTTT
TRBV18	.	TRBJ1-1	.	CASSPVTEAFF	TGTGCCAGCTCACCGGTCACTGAAGCTTTCTTT
TRBV25-1	.	TRBJ1-6	.	CASSESGVQGNSPLHF	TGTGCCAGCAGTGAGTCAGGGGTGCAGGGTAATTCACCCCTCCACTTT
TRBV29-1	.	TRBJ2-1	.	CSVGWGESSGYEQFF	TGCAGCGTTGGGTGGGGAGAATCTTCCGGCTATGAGCAGTTCTTC
TRBV4-1	few	TRBJ2-7	.	CASSHPGRLFYEQYF	TGCGCCAGCAGCCACCCGGGACGACTTTTCTACGAGCAGTACTTC
TRBV6-6	.	TRBJ2-1	TRBD1	CASSYSQGVHNEQFF	TGTGCCAGCAGTTATTCCCAGGGGGTCCACAATGAGCAGTTCTTC
TRBV7-2	.	TRBJ2-5	TRBD1	CASRPTGAQETQYF	TGTGCCAGCAGACCCACAGGGGCCCAAGAGACCCAGTACTTC
TRBV5-1	once	TRBJ2-5	.	CASSLRQKETQYF	TGCGCCAGCAGCCTACGGCAAAAGGAGACCCAGTACTTC
TRBV7-3	once	TRBJ2-1	.	CASSLTGGRNEQFF	TGTGCCAGCAGCTTAACGGGCGGACGCAATGAGCAGTTCTTC
TRBV5-1	.	TRBJ2-3	.	CASSLVGDTQYF	TGCGCCAGCAGCTTGGTCGGAGATACGCAGTATTTT
TRBV29-1	few	TRBJ2-1	TRBD1	CSDGTGAYNEQFF	TGCAGCGACGGAACAGGGGCCTACAATGAGCAGTTCTTC
TRBV9	once	TRBJ1-2	.	CASSVAGQVHNYGYTF	TGTGCCAGCAGCGTAGCTGGCCAGGTTCATAACTATGGCTACACCTTC
TRBV13	.	TRBJ2-5	.	CASSSLAVQETQYF	TGTGCCAGCAGCTCTTTAGCGGTTCAAGAGACCCAGTACTTC
TRBV6-5	.	TRBJ1-1	.	CASSYSIALGNTEAFF	TGTGCCAGCAGTTACTCGATTGCTCTGGGGAACACTGAAGCTTTCTTT
TRBV4-1	few	TRBJ1-5	.	CASSRSGRMIGQPQHF	TGCGCCAGCAGCCGAAGTGGCAGGATGATCGGTCAGCCCCAGCATTTT
TRBV7-2	.	TRBJ1-2	TRBD1	CASSLDWGQAYGYTF	TGTGCCAGCAGCTTAGATTGGGGACAGGCCTATGGCTACACCTTC
TRBV30	.	TRBJ1-2	TRBD1	CACGQVYGYTF	TGTGCCTGCGGACAGGTCTATGGCTACACCTTC
TRBV11-2	.	TRBJ2-7	.	CASSLVTGGREQYF	TGTGCCAGCAGCTTAGTAACTGGGGGGCGAGAGCAGTACTTC
TRBV2	.	TRBJ2-3	.	CASSPRTDTQYF	TGTGCCAGCAGTCCCCGCACAGATACGCAGTATTTT
TRBV23-1	few	TRBJ2-7	.	CASSQDPPYEQYF	TGCGCCAGCAGTCAAGACCCCCCCTACGAGCAGTACTTC
TRBV30	.	TRBJ1-2	.	CAWKLDSAGYGYTF	TGTGCCTGGAAATTGGACAGTGCGGGCTATGGCTACACCTTC
TRBV30	.	TRBJ2-6	.	CAWSGSYSGANVLTF	TGTGCCTGGAGTGGGTCTTACTCTGGGGCCAACGTCCTGACTTTC
TRBV27	few	TRBJ1-2	TRBD1	CASSPLRDRVGYTF	TGTGCCAGCAGTCCGCTCCGGGACAGGGTGGGCTACACCTTC
TRBV7-2	few	TRBJ1-3	.	CASSLVTGYTIYF	TGTGCCAGCAGCTTAGTAACCGGCTACACCATATATTTT
TRBV2	.	TRBJ2-1	TRBD2	CASKTSTTYNEQFF	TGTGCCAGCAAGACTAGCACGACTTACAATGAGCAGTTCTTC
TRBV28	.	TRBJ2-3	.	CASSLGQVITDTQYF	TGTGCCAGCAGTTTAGGTCAGGTGATCACAGATACGCAGTATTTT
TRBV4-1	.	TRBJ2-5	.	CASSLNLGGQETQYF	TGCGCCAGCAGCCTCAACCTGGGGGGCCAAGAGACCCAGTACTTC
TRBV7-9	.	TRBJ1-5	.	CASSLATDPQHF	TGTGCCAGCAGCTTAGCGACCGACCCCCAGCATTTT
TRBV2	.	TRBJ2-2	TRBD1	CASTTGPTPGELFF	TGTGCCAGCACGACAGGGCCGACCCCCGGGGAGCTGTTTTTT
TRBV29-1	few	TRBJ2-1	.	CSAEQEGEQFF	TGCAGCGCCGAACAAGAGGGTGAGCAGTTCTTC
TRBV20-1	.	TRBJ1-2	.	CSATNYGYTF	TGCAGTGCGACTAACTATGGCTACACCTTC
TRBV4-1	.	TRBJ2-1	TRBD1	CASSQARGTGISEQFF	TGCGCCAGCAGCCAGGCAAGGGGGACAGGGATTTCTGAGCAGTTCTTC
TRBV30	few	TRBJ2-7	.	CAWSVRLGGPGNFYEQYF	TGTGCCTGGAGTGTACGATTGGGTGGGCCAGGGAATTTTTACGAGCAGTACTTC
TRBV9	few	TRBJ1-6	.	CASSLTTGTNSPLHF	TGTGCCAGCAGCCTAACGACAGGTACCAATTCACCCCTCCACTTT
TRBV5-1	.	TRBJ2-3	.	CASSSATGFAQDTQYF	TGCGCCAGCAGCTCGGCAACAGGGTTCGCCCAAGATACGCAGTATTTT
TRBV4-1	few	TRBJ2-2	TRBD1	CASSQTGQGAGELFF	TGCGCCAGCAGCCAGACGGGACAGGGGGCCGGGGAGCTGTTTTTT
TRBV7-9	.	TRBJ2-4	.	CASSLLSSGNIQYF	TGTGCCAGCAGCTTACTCTCCAGCGGAAACATTCAGTACTTC
TRBV6-5	.	TRBJ2-5	TRBD1	CASTGQGVKTQYF	TGTGCCAGCACCGGACAGGGGGTAAAGACCCAGTACTTC
TRBV5-1	.	TRBJ2-7	TRBD1	CASSRGQDYEQYF	TGCGCCAGCAGCAGAGGACAGGACTACGAGCAGTACTTC
TRBV15	.	TRBJ2-3	.	CATSRDVTTDTQYF	TGTGCCACCAGCAGAGATGTAACTACAGATACGCAGTATTTT
TRBV29-1	.	TRBJ2-1	TRBD1	CSVRQGGDNEQFF	TGCAGCGTCCGACAGGGTGGCGACAATGAGCAGTTCTTC
TRBV7-8	.	TRBJ1-6	.	CASSPKRVNSPLHF	TGTGCCAGCAGCCCGAAAAGGGTTAATTCACCCCTCCACTTT
TRBV29-1	.	TRBJ2-3	TRBD1	CSAKGALVTDTQYF	TGCAGCGCGAAGGGGGCGCTTGTAACAGATACGCAGTATTTT
TRBV5-1	.	TRBJ2-3	.	CASSLADSLKYTDTQYF	TGCGCCAGCAGCTTGGCCGACTCATTAAAATATACAGATACGCAGTATTTT
TRBV7-9	.	TRBJ2-5	TRBD1	CASSEDRYQETQYF	TGTGCCAGCAGCGAGGACAGGTACCAAGAGACCCAGTACTTC